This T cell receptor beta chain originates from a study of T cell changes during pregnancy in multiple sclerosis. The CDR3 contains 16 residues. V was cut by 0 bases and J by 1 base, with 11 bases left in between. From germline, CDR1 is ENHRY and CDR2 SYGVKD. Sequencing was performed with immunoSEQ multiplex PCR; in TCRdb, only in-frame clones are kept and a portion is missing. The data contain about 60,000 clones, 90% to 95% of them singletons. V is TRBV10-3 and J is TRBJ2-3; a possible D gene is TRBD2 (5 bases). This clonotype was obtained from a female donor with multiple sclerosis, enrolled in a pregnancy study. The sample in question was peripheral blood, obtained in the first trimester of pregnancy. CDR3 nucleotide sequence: TGTGCCATCAGTGAGTCTTGGACTGGGGGCACAGATACGCAGTATTTT. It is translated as CAISESWTGGTDTQYF.